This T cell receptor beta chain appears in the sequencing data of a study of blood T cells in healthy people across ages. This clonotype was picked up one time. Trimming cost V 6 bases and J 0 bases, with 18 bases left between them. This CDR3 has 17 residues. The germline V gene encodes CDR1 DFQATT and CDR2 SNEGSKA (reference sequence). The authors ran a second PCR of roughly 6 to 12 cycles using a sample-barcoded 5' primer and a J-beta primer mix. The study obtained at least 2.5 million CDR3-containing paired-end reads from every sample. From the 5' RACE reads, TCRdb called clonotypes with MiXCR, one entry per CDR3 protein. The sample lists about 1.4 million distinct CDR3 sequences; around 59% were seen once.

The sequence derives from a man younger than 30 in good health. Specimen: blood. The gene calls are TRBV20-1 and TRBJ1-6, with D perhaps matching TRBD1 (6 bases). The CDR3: CSAGWAGASSYNSPLHF. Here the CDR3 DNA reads TGCAGTGCGGGCTGGGCAGGGGCTAGCTCCTATAATTCACCCCTCCACTTT.